This TCR beta chain comes out of a study of ipilimumab plus nivolumab after autologous stem cell transplantation. The data were produced by immunoSEQ multiplex PCR, yet TCRdb's version contains in-frame clones alone and is incomplete. Counted here are about 9,400 clones, around 69% occurring once; the ten biggest clones make up around 17%. This receptor was taken from a female donor with multiple myeloma. The sequencing here drew on PBMCs, taken in a trial of ipilimumab plus nivolumab as post-transplant consolidation.

CDR3 sequence (DNA): TGTGCCAGCAGCCAACAGGGGATCAGCACAGATACGCAGTATTTT. Translating gives CASSQQGISTDTQYF. The J gene is TRBJ2-3, the V gene TRBV7-4; 7 positions match TRBD1. The germline V gene encodes CDR1 SGHVT and CDR2 SQSDAQ. CDR3 size: 15 residues. Trimming removed 5 bases from V and 0 bases from J; junction bases left unmatched: 5.